The T cell receptor beta chain under discussion was sequenced for a study of shared clonotypes between healthy human individuals. Notes on the study in general: About 5.2% was the fraction of naive CD4 clonotypes found shared across several donors. Enrolling few donors narrowed the genetic and exposure-history diversity that was represented.

J gave up 2 bases and V 1 base, and 4 bases lay outside the gene matches. CDR3 size: 15 residues. The germline CDR1 and CDR2 sequences are LGHNA and YSLEER. Execution of the assay was at deep level. Clones were sequenced by immunoSEQ multiplex PCR, and TCRdb holds only the in-frame ones, with some missing. In the table there are 2,500,000 or so clones, approximately 90% of which are singletons. Partitioning of CD4+ cells yielded a CD45RA+ naive subset and a CD45RA-negative memory subset. Turning to this clone: Antigen specificity is unknown.

This TCR was recovered from a man between 18 and 29 years old in good health. Some clones in this sample may be carry-over from other donors' samples. Sequences were obtained from naive CD4+ T cells from PBMCs. Subset noted: CD45RA+ positively selected. The chain has TRBV4-3 and TRBJ2-7; 8 nucleotides line up with TRBD1. The CDR3 region is CASSQGGQETYEQYF. The CDR3 region has the DNA TGCGCCAGCAGCCAAGGGGGACAGGAAACCTACGAGCAGTACTTC.